The 20 T cell receptor beta chains presented below share a single source sample, sequenced in a study of vaccination effects on CD4 cells after COVID-19. Using immunoSEQ multiplex PCR, the repertoire was profiled, and TCRdb retains in-frame clones only, with some absent. The data show approximately 23,000 clones, 60% to 80% seen once. Antigen-specific CD4+ T cell clonotypes were called by their expansion after viral peptide-pool culture in ViraFEST. When less than 11 days of culture had elapsed, CD4+ T cells were isolated. People in the vaccine group had not been infected with SARS-CoV-2 before, and their nucleocapsid antibodies were negative. The antigens of these receptors remain unknown. The source was CD4+ T cells from PBMCs cultured with HCoV-NL63 spike peptides, collected before COVID-19 vaccination. Every receptor here comes from a human donor who received a COVID-19 vaccine.

The chain is built from TRBV7-6 and TRBJ1-5; 7 bases are shared with TRBD1. Trimming at V came to 5 bases and at J to 1 base, leaving 5 bases not matched to a gene. Germline CDR1 and CDR2: SGHVS and FNYEAQ. The CDR3 has 15 residues. The DNA of the CDR3 is TGTGCCAGCAGCGCTCAGGGGGGAAGCAATCAGCCCCAGCATTTT. Amino acid sequence: CASSAQGGSNQPQHF.

The chain carries TRBV5-1 and TRBJ1-2; weak D call: TRBD1 (5 bases). Germline V lookup: CDR1 SGHRS, CDR2 YFSETQ. This CDR3 has 13 amino acids. With 2 bases removed from V and 7 bases from J, the gap between germline ends came to 12 bases. The CDR3, as DNA: TGCGCCAGCAGCTTTCAGGGATCGGTTGGCTACACCTTC. This codes for CASSFQGSVGYTF.

The CDR3 DNA is TGCGCCAGCAGTGAGGGACAGGACTATGGCTACACCTTC. Its translation is CASSEGQDYGYTF. This rearrangement joins TRBV10-1 to TRBJ1-2; 7 nucleotides align to TRBD1. CDR1 and CDR2 (germline): WNHNN, SYGVQD (reference sequence). The CDR3 runs to 13 residues. V was pared by 2 bases and J by 3 bases, with 0 bases of the junction left unmatched.

The rearrangement joins TRBV6-5 to TRBJ1-1; a possible D gene is TRBD1 (6 bases). Germline CDR1 MNHEY, CDR2 SVGAGI. This CDR3 contains 15 residues. Trimming shortened V by 4 bases and J by 2 bases, and 14 bases separated the two germline ends. The CDR3 spells CASSSFSRGNTEAFF. The CDR3 coding sequence is TGTGCCAGCAGTTCCTTCTCCAGGGGTAACACTGAAGCTTTCTTT.

The V call is TRBV15, the J call TRBJ2-5; possible D gene TRBD2, 5 bases. Germline CDR1 LNHNV, CDR2 YYDKDF (reference sequence). V gave up 2 bases and J gave up 2 bases, with 9 bases separating them. The CDR3 spans 14 residues. The CDR3 region has the DNA TGTGCCACCAGCAGAATGAGCGGACAAGAGACCCAGTACTTC. As protein: CATSRMSGQETQYF.

The rearrangement links TRBV5-1 to TRBJ1-1; D is possibly TRBD1 (5 bases). This CDR3 is 15 amino acids long. V was shortened by 3 bases and J by 1 base, with 13 bases between the two germline ends. Germline V gives CDR1 SGHRS, CDR2 YFSETQ. The CDR3 DNA sequence: TGCGCCAGCAGCTCGGGCGGGGCGGGGAACACTGAAGCTTTCTTT. Amino acid sequence: CASSSGGAGNTEAFF.

This clone occurred once. The chain carries TRBV29-1 and TRBJ1-2, with D hard to call. CDR1 and CDR2 (germline): SQVTM, ANQGSEA. The CDR3 runs 15 residues. Trimming removed 1 base from V and 4 bases from J, with 16 bases in between. This CDR3 reads CSVEGNSGLLYGYTF. As DNA, the CDR3 is TGCAGCGTTGAAGGGAATTCGGGGTTACTCTATGGCTACACCTTC.

This chain links TRBV7-2 with TRBJ2-7; a weak D match, TRBD2 (5 bases). The CDR3 spans 16 residues. V lost 3 bases and J lost 0, with 15 bases in between. Germline CDR1 reads SGHTA; CDR2 reads FQGNSA. The chain's CDR3 is CASSFYERRSSYEQYF. The CDR3 nucleotides are TGTGCCAGCAGCTTTTACGAGCGGAGAAGCTCCTACGAGCAGTACTTC.

The chain joins TRBV18 to TRBJ2-7; the match to TRBD1 covers 9 bases. Germline assignment: CDR1 KGHSH and CDR2 LQKENI. J lost 6 bases, V lost 3 bases, and 6 bases had no gene match. This CDR3 has 14 amino acids. As DNA, the CDR3 is TGTGCCAGCTCACCCGACAGGGGGAATTTCGAGCAGTACTTC. As protein: CASSPDRGNFEQYF.

The V call is TRBV6-5, the J call TRBJ2-7; weak D call: TRBD1 (6 bases). The CDR3 runs 15 residues. Germline CDR1 MNHEY, CDR2 SVGAGI. V was clipped by 0 bases and J by 2 bases, with 11 bases between them. Here the CDR3 DNA reads TGTGCCAGCAGTTACTCGCCAGGGGTGGCCTACGAGCAGTACTTC. Translating gives CASSYSPGVAYEQYF.

By sample fraction, this clone is medium-sized (0.01 to 0.1%). The rearrangement uses TRBV19 and TRBJ2-6; maybe TRBD2 (5 bases). This CDR3 is built from 16 residues. Per germline, CDR1 LNHDA and CDR2 SQIVND (reference sequence). Trimming took 5 bases from V and 2 from J, leaving 13 bases between them. For the CDR3, the DNA is TGTGCCAGTAGTCGCGGACTCACGGCTGGGGCCAACGTCCTGACTTTC. Protein: CASSRGLTAGANVLTF.

The chain joins TRBV5-5 to TRBJ2-5; no definite D call. Trimming took 1 base from V and 2 from J, leaving 6 bases between them. Germline assignment: CDR1 SGHKS and CDR2 YYEKEE (reference sequence). The CDR3 covers 13 residues. CDR3 nucleotide sequence: TGTGCCAGCAGCTTGCACCCACAAGAGACCCAGTACTTC. It codes for CASSLHPQETQYF.

In this sample, this clone turned up a few times. CDR3 nucleotide sequence: TGTGCCAGCAGCACCGGGACAGGGGTTGAAGCTTTCTTT. Translating it yields CASSTGTGVEAFF. The chain joins TRBV12-3 or TRBV12-4 to TRBJ1-1; 10 bases fit TRBD1. Trimming removed 6 bases from V and 7 bases from J; junction bases left unmatched: 5. This CDR3 has 13 amino acids.

CDR3: CASSYSPNSPYGYTF. CDR3 in DNA: TGTGCCAGCAGTTACTCGCCCAATTCCCCTTATGGCTACACCTTC. This chain links TRBV6-5 with TRBJ1-2; D is unresolved. The CDR3 extends over 15 amino acids. V lost 0 bases and J lost 5, with 13 bases in between. The germline gives CDR1 MNHEY, CDR2 SVGAGI.

The sample holds a few counts of this clone. The J gene is TRBJ2-1, the V gene TRBV3-1 (or the pseudogene TRBV3-2); D is ambiguous. The V end was cut by 0 bases, the J end by 8 bases, with 8 bases between. The germline CDR1 and CDR2 sequences are LGHDT and YNNKEL (reference sequence). The CDR3 is made up of 13 amino acids. The CDR3 loop reads CASSQEGIYEQFF. DNA for the CDR3: TGTGCCAGCAGCCAAGAAGGGATATATGAGCAGTTCTTC.

The chain joins TRBV27 to TRBJ1-2, with 9 nucleotides matching TRBD1. The length of the CDR3 is 16 residues. Trimming cost V 4 bases and J 4 bases; bases outside gene matches: 10. In germline, CDR1 is MNHEY, CDR2 SMNVEV (reference sequence). The CDR3 nucleotides are TGTGCCAGCAGTTCCCCCGGACAGGGGAAGACCTATGGCTACACCTTC. Translated, it gives CASSSPGQGKTYGYTF.

The chain joins TRBV5-1 to TRBJ1-2, with a possible D match to TRBD1 (6 bases). Looked up from germline, CDR1 is SGHRS and CDR2 is YFSETQ. The CDR3 contains 22 residues. Trimming removed 0 bases from V and 0 bases from J, with 30 bases in between. In nucleotides, the CDR3 is TGCGCCAGCAGCTTGGACCCCGTATCGCCTCCACAGGGCAAGTCGTCTAACTATGGCTACACCTTC. It encodes CASSLDPVSPPQGKSSNYGYTF. Looking up the rest from reference TRBV5-1 and TRBJ1-2 gives the full variable domain: KAGVTQTPRYLIKTRGQQVTLSCSPISGHRSVSWYQQTPGQGLQFLFEYFSETQRNKGNFPGRFSGRQFSNSRSEMNVSTLELGDSALYLCASSLDPVSPPQGKSSNYGYTFGSGTRLTVV.

There are a few counts of this clone. V gene TRBV20-1 combines with J gene TRBJ1-2, with unresolved D. The CDR3 has 11 amino acids. Germline lookup yields CDR1 DFQATT and CDR2 SNEGSKA (reference sequence). V lost 1 base and J 6 bases, leaving 6 bases between the germline ends. The CDR3: CSARVYNGYTF. CDR3 in DNA: TGCAGTGCTAGAGTTTATAATGGCTACACCTTC.

The rearrangement joins TRBV10-3 to TRBJ2-1; D is unresolved. Germline V gene lookup returns CDR1 ENHRY and CDR2 SYGVKD. The length of the CDR3 is 15 residues. Trimming took 6 bases from V and 7 from J, leaving 19 bases between them. CDR3 in DNA: TGTGCCATCAGGGGTGCTCAGCCGGCCCCAAATGAGCAGTTCTTC. Encoded protein: CAIRGAQPAPNEQFF.

This clone was found once. The chain employs TRBV23-1 and TRBJ2-7; 7 positions match TRBD1. TRBV23-1 belongs to the ORF category, with a function that is uncertain. V lost 5 bases, J lost 3 bases, and 22 bases stayed unmatched. The CDR3 runs to 19 residues. The CDR3 sequence: CASSKRDRIPIPPLYEQYF. DNA for the CDR3: TGCGCCAGCAGTAAACGGGACAGAATCCCTATCCCCCCCCTCTACGAGCAGTACTTC.